This T cell receptor beta chain was recorded in a study of T cell changes during pregnancy in multiple sclerosis. TCRdb keeps only in-frame clones here, not all; method: immunoSEQ multiplex PCR. The data contain around 65,000 clones, around 90% of them singletons. This CDR3 contains 15 residues. Germline V gives CDR1 SGHTA, CDR2 FQGTGA. The V and J ends lost 2 bases and 3 bases, in that order; junction bases with no gene match: 4. This sequence originates from a female donor in good health, enrolled as a control in a pregnancy study. Here the sequenced sample was peripheral blood, taken in the third trimester of pregnancy. V and J are TRBV7-3 and TRBJ2-3; TRBD1 aligns across 8 bases. CDR3 DNA sequence: TGTGCCAGCAGCTTAGATACAGGGGGGACAGATACGCAGTATTTT. Translating it yields CASSLDTGGTDTQYF.